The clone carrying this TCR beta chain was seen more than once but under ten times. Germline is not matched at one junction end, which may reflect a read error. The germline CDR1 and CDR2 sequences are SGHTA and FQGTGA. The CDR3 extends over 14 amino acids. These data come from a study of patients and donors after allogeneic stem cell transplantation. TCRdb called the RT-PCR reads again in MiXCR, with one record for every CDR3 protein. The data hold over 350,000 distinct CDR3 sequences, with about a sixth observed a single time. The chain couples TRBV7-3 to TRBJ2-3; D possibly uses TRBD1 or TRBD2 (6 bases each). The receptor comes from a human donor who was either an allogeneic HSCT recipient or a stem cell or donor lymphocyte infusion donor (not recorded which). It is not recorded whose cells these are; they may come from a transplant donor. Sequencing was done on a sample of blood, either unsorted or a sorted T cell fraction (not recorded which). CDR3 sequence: CASSFNGGTDTQYF. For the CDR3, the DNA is TGTGCCAGCAGCTTTAACGGGGGCACGGATACGCAGTATTTT.